This TCR beta chain was observed in a study of T cell responses to AZD1222 COVID-19 vaccine (dated by TCRdb to 2020 to 2023). Regarding the study in general: A total of 230 or so trial participants underwent TCR sequencing, of whom 207 received two doses of AZD1222 and some 25 received two doses of the MenACWY control vaccine. Trial participants were enrolled by age into subgroups of 18-55, 56-69 and 70-plus years, and about 150, 27 and 61 TCR-sequenced participants, respectively, were included in these subgroups.

The CDR3 regions of human TCRbeta chains were analyzed by immunosequencing. The authors processed their data as follows. Repertoire TCRs were matched against a reference library of SARS-CoV-2-specific TCRs generated with the MIRA antigen-specificity platform. Breadth was defined as the fraction of unique TCRs that were SARS-CoV-2-associated. Depth was defined as the fraction of total T cells that were SARS-CoV-2-associated. Using the MIRA data, every spike-specific TCR was mapped to the spike region that the TCR reacted to and assigned to either a CD4 or a CD8 class. Log10-transformed breadth and depth values were compared by one-way ANOVA with Sidak's multiple comparisons tests. TCRdb limited this immuneACCESS table to in-frame rearrangements with V and J called. A share of clones is missing; checked studies link under half to unresolved V genes, and the rest is unexplained. That table supplies the V and J calls and clone size; D and trimming were determined from the DNA. Counted in this sample were 150,000 to 180,000 clones; 86% of them appeared once. Under 7% of the sample is in the top ten clones.

V is clipped by 6 bases and J by 4 bases, and the sequence between their germline boundaries is 12 bases long. The CDR3, cysteine through phenylalanine, is 13 amino acids long. This entry keeps only the CDR3 DNA: 39 bases, framed from base 1. Points the paper makes about the study in general: Nearly half of unique spike-specific TCRs reportedly recognized epitopes outside regions mutated in the B.1.351 and B.1.1.7 variants. In the small 56-69-year group, the increase in depth fell short of significance, most likely because of low power. After two AZD1222 doses, spike-specific TCR breadth and depth were significantly higher than at day 0 and than in MenACWY recipients. Conclusions about previously exposed vaccinees are limited, since just five or six AZD1222 recipients were seropositive for SARS-CoV-2 at baseline. Most participants were white British and females outnumbered males, and the authors suggested that clonal diversity may have been underestimated. CD4 TCRs associated with the vaccine covered the entire spike protein, and the dominant responses were in regions 160-218 and 743-854. No day 14 peak-response samples were available, so repertoires were characterized only after the peak T cell response.

This specimen's time point label, per the study, means: baseline before first vaccination. The intended sense of this specimen's treatment or condition label: meningococcal conjugate vaccine given as trial control. The vaccinee samples were drawn from two UK trials, COV001 and COV002, one of which was a single-blind randomized controlled phase 2/3 trial testing AZD1222 (ChAdOx1 nCoV-19) in healthy adults. For TCRbeta chain sequencing, PBMC samples were collected from trial participants at day 0 and at day 28 after the second dose. Comment on this clone: Its antigen specificity is not known. Nothing much larger sits one base from this clone, and base qualities are not available.

The chain is assembled from TRBV12-3 or TRBV12-4 and TRBJ1-2; a tentative D match to TRBD1 spans 6 bases. The receptor comes from an adult in good health. This sample comprised peripheral blood, obtained on day 0 of MenACWY control vaccination. The DNA sequence is TGTGCCAGCAGAACGACAGGCCCCTATGGCTACACCTTC. This is translated as CASRTTGPYGYTF.